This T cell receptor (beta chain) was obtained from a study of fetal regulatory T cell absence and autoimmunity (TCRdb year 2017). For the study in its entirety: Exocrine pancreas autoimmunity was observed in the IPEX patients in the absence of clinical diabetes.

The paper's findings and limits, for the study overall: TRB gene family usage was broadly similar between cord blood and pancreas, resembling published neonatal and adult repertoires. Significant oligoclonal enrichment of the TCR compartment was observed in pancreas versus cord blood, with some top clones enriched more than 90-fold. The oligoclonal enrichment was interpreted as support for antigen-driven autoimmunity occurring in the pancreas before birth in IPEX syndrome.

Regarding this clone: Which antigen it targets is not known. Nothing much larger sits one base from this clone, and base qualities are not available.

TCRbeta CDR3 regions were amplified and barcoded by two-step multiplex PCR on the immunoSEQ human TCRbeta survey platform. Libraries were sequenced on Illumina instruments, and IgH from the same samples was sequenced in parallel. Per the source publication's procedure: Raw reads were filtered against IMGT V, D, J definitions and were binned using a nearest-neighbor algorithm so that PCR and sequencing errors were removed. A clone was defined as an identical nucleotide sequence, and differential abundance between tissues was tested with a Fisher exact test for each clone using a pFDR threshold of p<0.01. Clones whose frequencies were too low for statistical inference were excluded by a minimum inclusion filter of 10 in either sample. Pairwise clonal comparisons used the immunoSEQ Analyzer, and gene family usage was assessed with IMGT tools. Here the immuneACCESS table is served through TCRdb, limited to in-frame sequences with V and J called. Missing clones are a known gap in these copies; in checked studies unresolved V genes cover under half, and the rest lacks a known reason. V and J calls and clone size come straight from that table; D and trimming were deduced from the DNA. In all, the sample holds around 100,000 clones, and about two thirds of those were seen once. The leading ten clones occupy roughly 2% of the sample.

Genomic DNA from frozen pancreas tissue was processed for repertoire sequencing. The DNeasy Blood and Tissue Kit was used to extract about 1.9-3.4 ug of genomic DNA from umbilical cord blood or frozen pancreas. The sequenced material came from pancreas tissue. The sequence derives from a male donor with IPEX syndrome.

The CDR3 sequence is CASSSGNQPQHF. The DNA reads as follows: TGTGCCAGCAGCTCGGGGAATCAGCCCCAGCATTTT. The chain couples TRBV7-9 to TRBJ1-5, with no D gene named confidently. For CDR1 and CDR2, the germline V gene (reference sequence) lists SEHNR and FQNEAQ. Trimming costs V 4 bases and J 4 bases, and their ends lie 5 bases apart. From its cysteine to its phenylalanine, the CDR3 spans 12 amino acids. Only the CDR3 part of the read is kept: 36 bases, read in frame from the first base. The full variable domain, with segments outside the CDR3 supplied by the reference TRBV7-9 and TRBJ1-5 proteins, appears as DTGVSQNPRHKITKRGQNVTFRCDPISEHNRLYWYRQTLGQGPEFLTYFQNEAQLEKSRLLSDRFSAERPKGSFSTLEIQRTEQGDSAMYLCASSSGNQPQHFGDGTRLSIL.